This is a list of T cell receptor beta chains from one sample in a study of CXCR3-negative and CXCR3-positive naive CD8 T cells. After re-calling the 5' RACE reads, TCRdb lists one entry per CDR3 protein, DNA absent. This repertoire comprises fewer than 80,000 distinct CDR3 sequences; its ten largest clones make up 4.3%. Material: naive CXCR3- CD8+ T cells from blood. The receptors come from a human donor in good health. Some clones in this sample may be carry-over from other donors' samples. The CDR3 runs from the conserved cysteine through the conserved F or W. Clone size appears in some rows only: once, few, many, or a class for an expanded clone.

abundance,v_gene,j_gene,CDR3aa
-,TRBV7-3,TRBJ2-1,CASSDGSLGSNEQFF
-,TRBV28,TRBJ2-7,CASSPPGTGAYEQYF
-,TRBV5-4,TRBJ2-1,CASSLDRTRRDEQFF
-,TRBV6-2/TRBV6-3,TRBJ2-1,CATREQGSLYNEQFF
-,TRBV28,TRBJ2-7,CASSETGTMYEQYF
-,TRBV7-2,TRBJ2-7,CASSLVAGGPGYEQYF
-,TRBV6-6,TRBJ2-5,CASSYERGAPETQYF
-,TRBV28,TRBJ2-1,CASSLGPMEQFF
-,TRBV10-3,TRBJ2-4,CAISEVQADIQYF
-,TRBV6-5,TRBJ2-1,CASSYSSATPNNEQFF
-,TRBV4-3,TRBJ1-1,CASSQEKEGSWGEAFF
-,TRBV28,TRBJ2-7,CASSTHAKGVRSYEQYF
-,TRBV7-9,TRBJ1-5,CASSPLERESNQPQHF
-,TRBV7-9,TRBJ1-5,CASSLSNQPQHF
-,TRBV29-1,TRBJ1-1,CSVLPGTISTQNTEAFF
-,TRBV6-2/TRBV6-3,TRBJ2-2,CASSTRGELFF
-,TRBV12-3/TRBV12-4,TRBJ1-5,CASSLVASNQPQHF
-,TRBV5-1,TRBJ1-1,CASILSPGGTEAFF
-,TRBV25-1,TRBJ2-5,CASSGRDGNYLAGDQETQYF
-,TRBV29-1,TRBJ2-1,CSAVATSVYNEQFF
-,TRBV4-2,TRBJ2-7,CASSQDRAGGTYEQYF
-,TRBV7-9,TRBJ1-1,CASSTERSTEAFF
-,TRBV20-1,TRBJ2-5,CSARGDLQETQYF
-,TRBV7-6,TRBJ2-2,CASSSDSIGAGELFF
-,TRBV28,TRBJ1-1,CASSLGYGGHTEAFF
-,TRBV28,TRBJ2-7,CASSPTGTGTYEQYF
-,TRBV7-8,TRBJ2-7,CASSFLGGAYEQYF
-,TRBV25-1,TRBJ1-2,CASSVGYGYTF
-,TRBV12-3/TRBV12-4,TRBJ2-7,CASSSGQVYEQYF
-,TRBV27,TRBJ1-1,CASSPGLQGTEAFF
-,TRBV9,TRBJ1-5,CASSAHSGDQPQHF
medium-sized,TRBV21-1,TRBJ1-3,CASSAPLWGRTLISGNTIYF
-,TRBV4-3,TRBJ2-6,CASSQDSASGANVLTF
medium-sized,TRBV20-1,TRBJ2-7,CSARDSRTSGRKQYF
-,TRBV6-2/TRBV6-3,TRBJ2-4,CANRGLVKNIQYF
medium-sized,TRBV6-2/TRBV6-3,TRBJ2-7,CASSSGTGEVYEQYF
-,TRBV12-3/TRBV12-4,TRBJ2-1,CASSLARVGVEQFF
-,TRBV20-1,TRBJ1-1,CSVIWGGEAFF
-,TRBV4-2,TRBJ1-6,CASSQDPLAYNSPLHF
-,TRBV28,TRBJ2-1,CASSLSSLRGGGSGGVFNEQFF
-,TRBV15,TRBJ2-5,CATHQPGVLYETQYF
-,TRBV29-1,TRBJ1-5,CSVATWGEGQPQHF
medium-sized,TRBV7-6,TRBJ2-2,CASSFGATQSNTGELFF
-,TRBV7-3,TRBJ2-5,CASGTSGRARETQYF
-,TRBV25-1,TRBJ1-5,CASSGRGTVDQPQHF
-,TRBV7-2,TRBJ2-7,CASSWEGLEQYF
-,TRBV6-6,TRBJ2-3,CASSYTGTSTDTQYF
-,TRBV5-5,TRBJ2-5,CASSPGQGTETQYF
-,TRBV29-1,TRBJ2-2,CSVEQAGFGELFF
-,TRBV27,TRBJ2-7,CASGWQSYEQYF
-,TRBV6-5,TRBJ2-3,CASSYWREGNTDTQYF
-,TRBV4-3,TRBJ2-1,CASSHTGGSSYNEQFF
-,TRBV14,TRBJ2-1,CASSQGTGNNEQFF